Sequencing of this TCR beta chain was carried out in a study of T-cell memory formation after mild COVID-19. General study findings and limits: Later expanders leaned toward CD4+, whereas clones contracting from day 15 to 85 were balanced CD4/CD8.

Via MiXCR, TCRdb re-called the 5' RACE reads, giving one row per CDR3 protein. This sample yields fewer than 90,000 distinct CDR3 sequences, of which approximately 14% are seen a single time; 25% to 35% belongs to the top ten. Only a few counts were recorded for this clonotype. What it binds is unknown. CDR3 length equals 12 residues. Germline CDR1 reads SNHLY; CDR2 reads FYNNEI. V was pared by 7 bases and J by 6 bases, with 12 bases between. The receptor's source is an adult woman who had mild COVID-19 (a few samples of this study predate the infection). Cell type and time point are not known. Source material: PBMCs or a T cell subset sorted from them (not recorded which). The chain has TRBV2 and TRBJ1-1, with a possible D match to TRBD1 (5 bases). CDR3: CASKRGTAEAFF. The CDR3 coding sequence is TGTGCCAGCAAAAGGGGAACAGCTGAAGCTTTCTTT.